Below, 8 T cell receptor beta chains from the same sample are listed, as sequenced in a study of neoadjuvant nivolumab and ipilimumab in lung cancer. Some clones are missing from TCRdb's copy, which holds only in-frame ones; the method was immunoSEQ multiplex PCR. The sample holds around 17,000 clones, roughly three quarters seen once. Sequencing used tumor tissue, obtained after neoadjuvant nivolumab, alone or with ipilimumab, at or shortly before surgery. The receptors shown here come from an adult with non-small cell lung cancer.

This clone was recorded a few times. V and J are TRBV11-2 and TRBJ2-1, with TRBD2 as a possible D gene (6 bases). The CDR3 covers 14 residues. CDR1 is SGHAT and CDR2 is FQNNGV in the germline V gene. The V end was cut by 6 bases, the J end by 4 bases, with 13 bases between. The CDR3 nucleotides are TGTGCCAGCAGTGAAGCCGGGACTTACAATGAGCAGTTCTTC. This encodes CASSEAGTYNEQFF. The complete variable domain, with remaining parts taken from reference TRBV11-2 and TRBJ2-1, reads EAGVAQSPRYKIIEKRQSVAFWCNPISGHATLYWYQQILGQGPKLLIQFQNNGVVDDSQLPKDRFSAERLKGVDSTLKIQPAKLEDSAVYLCASSEAGTYNEQFFGPGTRLTVL.

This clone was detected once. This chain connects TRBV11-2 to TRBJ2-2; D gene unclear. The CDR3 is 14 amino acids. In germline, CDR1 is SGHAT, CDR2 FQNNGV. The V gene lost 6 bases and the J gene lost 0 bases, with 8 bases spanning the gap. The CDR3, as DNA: TGTGCCAGCAGTTCCGGACCGAACACCGGGGAGCTGTTTTTT. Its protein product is CASSSGPNTGELFF.

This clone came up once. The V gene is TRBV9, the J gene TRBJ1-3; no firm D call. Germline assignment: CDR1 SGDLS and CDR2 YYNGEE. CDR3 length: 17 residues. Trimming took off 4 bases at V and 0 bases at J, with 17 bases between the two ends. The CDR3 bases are TGTGCCAGCAGCTCCTCGGCAGGAGCCCTCTCTGGAAACACCATATATTTT. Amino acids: CASSSSAGALSGNTIYF.

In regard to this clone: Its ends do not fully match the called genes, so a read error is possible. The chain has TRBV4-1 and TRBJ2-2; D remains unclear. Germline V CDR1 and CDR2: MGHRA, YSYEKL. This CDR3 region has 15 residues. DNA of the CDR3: TGCGCCAGCAGCAAAGACACAATTAACACCGGGGAGCTGTTTTTT. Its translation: CASSKDTINTGELFF.

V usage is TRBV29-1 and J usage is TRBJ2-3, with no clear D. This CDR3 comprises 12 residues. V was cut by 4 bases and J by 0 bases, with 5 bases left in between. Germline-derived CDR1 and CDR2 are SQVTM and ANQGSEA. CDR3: CSVAGSTDTQYF. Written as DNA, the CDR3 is TGCAGCGTTGCTGGAAGCACAGATACGCAGTATTTT.

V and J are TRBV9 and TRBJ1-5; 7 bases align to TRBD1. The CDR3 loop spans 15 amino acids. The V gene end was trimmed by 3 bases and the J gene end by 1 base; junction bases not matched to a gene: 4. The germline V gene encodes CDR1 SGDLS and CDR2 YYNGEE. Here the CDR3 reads CASSGQGKSNQPQHF. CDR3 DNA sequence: TGTGCCAGCAGCGGACAGGGTAAGAGCAATCAGCCCCAGCATTTT. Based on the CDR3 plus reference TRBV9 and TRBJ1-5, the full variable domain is DSGVTQTPKHLITATGQRVTLRCSPRSGDLSVYWYQQSLDQGLQFLIQYYNGEERAKGNILERFSAQQFPDLHSELNLSSLELGDSALYFCASSGQGKSNQPQHFGDGTRLSIL.

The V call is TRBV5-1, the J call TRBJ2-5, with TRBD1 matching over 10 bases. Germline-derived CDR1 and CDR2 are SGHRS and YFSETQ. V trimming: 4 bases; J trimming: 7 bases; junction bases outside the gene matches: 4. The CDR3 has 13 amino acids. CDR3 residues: CASSQGQGTTQYF. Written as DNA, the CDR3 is TGCGCCAGCAGCCAGGGACAGGGGACGACCCAGTACTTC.

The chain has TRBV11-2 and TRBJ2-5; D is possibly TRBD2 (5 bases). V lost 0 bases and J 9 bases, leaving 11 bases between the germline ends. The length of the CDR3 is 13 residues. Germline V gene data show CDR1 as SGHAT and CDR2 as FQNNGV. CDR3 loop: CASSLETKAAQYF. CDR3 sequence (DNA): TGTGCCAGCAGCTTAGAGACTAAGGCGGCCCAGTACTTC.